The sequence of this T cell receptor beta chain was determined in a study of blood T cells in healthy people across ages. Study background: Per two T cells, template switching captured roughly one barcoded beta molecule.

The donors, all healthy, were Caucasians living in Russia, aged roughly 6 to 100. Per sample, no less than 5.5 micrograms of total RNA were extracted. A sample-barcoded 5' primer and a J-beta primer mix were used in a second PCR of roughly 6 to 11 cycles. TCRdb reprocessed the 5' RACE reads with MiXCR, giving one entry per CDR3 protein. This sample has 600,000 to 850,000 distinct CDR3 sequences, with roughly two fifths found just once. Sequencing was performed on blood. The receptor was isolated from a woman aged 60-75 years in good health.

CDR3: CSARERRLAGGRVYNEQFF. Here the CDR3 DNA reads TGCAGTGCTAGAGAGCGGCGACTAGCGGGGGGGCGAGTCTACAATGAGCAGTTCTTC. The chain combines TRBV20-1 with TRBJ2-1; 14 bases fit TRBD2. The CDR3 spans 19 residues. Germline loops: CDR1 DFQATT, CDR2 SNEGSKA (reference sequence). J gave up 3 bases and V 0 bases, and 10 bases lay outside the gene matches.